This TCR beta chain stems from a study of memory CD4+ T cells and cytomegalovirus serostatus. Single viable CD3+CD4+CD8-CD45RO+ cells were sorted as the memory CD4+ T cells. Method: immunoSEQ multiplex PCR; TCRdb's copy keeps in-frame clones and lacks some. The sample records about 56,000 clones, 82% being singletons. Concerning this clone itself: Its target is unknown.

The length of the CDR3 is 15 residues. Between the trimmed V and J ends, which lost 1 base and 0 bases, there was a span of 9 bases. CDR1 is SEHNR, CDR2 FQNEAQ, per germline (reference sequence). General study results and limits: Of about 150 reported CMV TCRbeta sequences, about 67 were found in memory CD4+ repertoires.

Sequences were obtained from memory CD4+ T cells from blood. This sequence originates from an adult in good health and CMV-seronegative. This chain connects TRBV7-9 to TRBJ1-1; unclear D gene. CDR3 DNA sequence: TGTGCCAGCAGCTTAGTTGGCGGAATGAACACTGAAGCTTTCTTT. This encodes CASSLVGGMNTEAFF.